Sequencing of this T cell receptor (beta chain) was carried out in a study of blood T cell repertoires in COVID-19. Study-wide context: The origin of the acute and convalescent COVID-19 samples was the United States, Italy and Spain. In each case, the material was cDNA or gDNA derived from T cells, B-cell-depleted T cells, or PBMCs.

The ends were cut back, 4 bases at V and 5 bases at J, with 13 bases in the middle. This CDR3 has 14 amino acids. Germline CDR1 SGHTA, CDR2 FQGNSA. In the original analysis: Counts of nucleated cells, estimated from reference gene primer amplification, were obtained. Sequencing used immunoSEQ multiplex PCR; TCRdb keeps in-frame clones, though not all of them. V and J calls and clone size follow that table, whereas D and trimming were derived from the DNA. The sample holds more than 200,000 clones, about 87% seen once. The sequencing sample was made of peripheral blood. The TCR comes from a man between 65 and 85 years old with acute or convalescent COVID-19. The chain is built from TRBV7-2 and TRBJ2-3, with D perhaps TRBD2 (5 bases). CDR3 coding DNA: TGTGCCAGCAGCTCCCAACTAGGAGGAGATACGCAGTATTTT. It is translated as CASSSQLGGDTQYF.